This entry lists 2 T cell receptor beta chains sequenced from one sample in a study of Ad26.COV2.S vaccination and SARS-CoV-2 variants. Here immunoSEQ multiplex PCR was the method, and the copy in TCRdb shows in-frame clones only, minus some. The sample consists of around 400,000 clones, around nine tenths of them appearing once. Treatment denoted: approximately 18 received Ad26.COV2.S at low or high dose, single or two shots; about five received placebo; per-sample allocation not given. It was on day 63 after the first vaccine or placebo injection that samples were taken. Material: peripheral blood, obtained in a trial of Ad26.COV2.S vaccine versus placebo. These receptors all stem from a person aged 18 to 59 who received the Ad26.COV2.S COVID-19 vaccine or a placebo.

This chain joins TRBV6-5 and TRBJ1-3; TRBD1 is a possible D gene (5 bases). This CDR3 comprises 16 residues. V gave up 3 bases and J gave up 0 bases, with 12 bases separating them. Germline V gene data show CDR1 as MNHEY and CDR2 as SVGAGI. The CDR3 bases are TGTGCCAGCAGTTATTCCACAGGAGACTCTGGAAACACCATATATTTT. Protein product: CASSYSTGDSGNTIYF.

The CDR3 DNA reads TGCGCCAGCAGCCAAGATCGGTACGGGGACACTGAAGCTTTCTTT. This codes for CASSQDRYGDTEAFF. The chain carries TRBV4-1 and TRBJ1-1; D is uncertain. Germline CDR1 is MGHRA and CDR2 is YSYEKL. This CDR3 is built from 15 residues. With 0 bases removed from V and 3 bases from J, the gap between germline ends came to 11 bases.